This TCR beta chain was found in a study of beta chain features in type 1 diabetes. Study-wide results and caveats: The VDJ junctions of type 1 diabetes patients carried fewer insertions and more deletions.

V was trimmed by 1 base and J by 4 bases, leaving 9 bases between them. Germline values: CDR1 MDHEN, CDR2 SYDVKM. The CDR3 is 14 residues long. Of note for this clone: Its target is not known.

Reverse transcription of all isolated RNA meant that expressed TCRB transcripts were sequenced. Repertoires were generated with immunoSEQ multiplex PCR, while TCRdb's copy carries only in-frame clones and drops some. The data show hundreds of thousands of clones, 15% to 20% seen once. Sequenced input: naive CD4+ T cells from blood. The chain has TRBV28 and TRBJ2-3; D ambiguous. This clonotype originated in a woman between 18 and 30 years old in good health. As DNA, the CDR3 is TGTGCCAGCAGTTTATATTTGGTCGCAGATACGCAGTATTTT. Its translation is CASSLYLVADTQYF. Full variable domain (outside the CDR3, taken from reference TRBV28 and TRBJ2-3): DVKVTQSSRYLVKRTGEKVFLECVQDMDHENMFWYRQDPGLGLRLIYFSYDVKMKEKGDIPEGYSVSREKKERFSLILESASTNQTSMYLCASSLYLVADTQYFGPGTRLTVL.